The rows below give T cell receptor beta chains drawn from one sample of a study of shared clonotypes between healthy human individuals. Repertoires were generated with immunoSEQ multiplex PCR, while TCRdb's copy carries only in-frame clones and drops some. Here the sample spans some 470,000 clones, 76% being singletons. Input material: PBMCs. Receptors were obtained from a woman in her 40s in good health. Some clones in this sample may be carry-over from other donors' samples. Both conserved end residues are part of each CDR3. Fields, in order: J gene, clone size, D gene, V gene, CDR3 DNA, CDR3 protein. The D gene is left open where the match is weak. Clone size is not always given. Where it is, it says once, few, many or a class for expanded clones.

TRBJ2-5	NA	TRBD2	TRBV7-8	TGTGCCAGCAGCTTAACCAGCGGGACGTACCAAGAGACCCAGTACTTC	CASSLTSGTYQETQYF
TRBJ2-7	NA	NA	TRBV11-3	TGTGCCAGCAGCCAGGACAGCTCCTACGAGCAGTACTTC	CASSQDSSYEQYF
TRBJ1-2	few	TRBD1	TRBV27	TGTGCCAGCAGGATACAGGGGGCGCCTTATGGCTACACCTTC	CASRIQGAPYGYTF
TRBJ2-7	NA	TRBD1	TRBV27	TGTGCCAGCAGTTTCGGACAGGGTCCCCGGGAGCAGTACTTC	CASSFGQGPREQYF
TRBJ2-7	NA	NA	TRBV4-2	TGTGCCAGCAGCCAAGATTTAGGGAACGAGCAGTACTTC	CASSQDLGNEQYF
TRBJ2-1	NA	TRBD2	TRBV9	TGTGCCAGCAGTAAAATCGGGAGGGGCTACAATGAGCAGTTCTTC	CASSKIGRGYNEQFF
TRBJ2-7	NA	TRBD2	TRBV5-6	TGTGCCAGCAGCAGGGGACTAGCCTCGGGACACTACGAGCAGTACTTC	CASSRGLASGHYEQYF
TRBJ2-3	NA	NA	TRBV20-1	TGCAGTGCTAGTTGGGCAGGCCGAGCGTATTTT	CSASWAGRAYF
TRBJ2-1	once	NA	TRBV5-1	TGCGCCAGCAGCTTGGGGGTAAGGAATGAGCAGTTCTTC	CASSLGVRNEQFF
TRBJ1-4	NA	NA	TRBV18	TGTGCCAGCTCACCAGGCATGGAATCGCCATGGCAGTTTTTT	CASSPGMESPWQFF
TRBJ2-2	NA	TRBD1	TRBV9	TGTGCCAGCAGCGCCCTCCCAGGGGGCTTCGACACCGGGGAGCTGTTTTTT	CASSALPGGFDTGELFF
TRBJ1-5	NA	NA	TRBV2	TGTGCCAGCAGCAGAGACTCGGCCCCCAATCAGCCCCAGCATTTT	CASSRDSAPNQPQHF
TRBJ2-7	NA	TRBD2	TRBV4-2	TGTGCCAGCAGCCAGCGGGGGTCCTACGAGCAGTACTTC	CASSQRGSYEQYF
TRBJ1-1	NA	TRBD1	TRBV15	TGTGCCACCAGCAGAGGGGGACAGTCGAACACTGAAGCTTTCTTT	CATSRGGQSNTEAFF
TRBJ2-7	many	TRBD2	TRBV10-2	TGCGCCAGCCGTGTAGCGGGAAGCAACGAGCAGTACTTC	CASRVAGSNEQYF
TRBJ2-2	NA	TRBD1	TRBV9	TGTGCCAGCAGCCCTGGGACAGGGGTGGGCGGGGAGCTGTTTTTT	CASSPGTGVGGELFF
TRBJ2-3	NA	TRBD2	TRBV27	TGTGCCAGCAGTCCCCTAGCGGGAGCGGGCACAGATACGCAGTATTTT	CASSPLAGAGTDTQYF
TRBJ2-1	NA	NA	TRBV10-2	TGCGCCAGCAGTGATCGAAGGGTAGAGCAGTTCTTC	CASSDRRVEQFF
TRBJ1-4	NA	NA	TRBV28	TGTGCCAGCAGCCCCGGGGGCAGAGATGAAAAACTGTTTTTT	CASSPGGRDEKLFF
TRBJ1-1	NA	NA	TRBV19	TGTGCCAGTAGTATCGTGGGGAGCCCTGAAGCTTTCTTT	CASSIVGSPEAFF
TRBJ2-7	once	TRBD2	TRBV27	TGTGCCAGCAGTTCTCAGCGGGGAGCCTACGAGCAGTACTTC	CASSSQRGAYEQYF
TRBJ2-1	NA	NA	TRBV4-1	TGCGCCAGCAGCCAAGATGAGGGCTGGAATGAGCAGTTCTTC	CASSQDEGWNEQFF